This entry lists 24 T cell receptor beta chains sequenced from one sample in a study of cytomegalovirus exposure and HLA in healthy donors. A multiplex PCR was run with 60 Vbeta primers and 13 Jbeta primers. Clones were sequenced by immunoSEQ multiplex PCR, and TCRdb holds only the in-frame ones, with some missing. Of about 95,000 clones in the sample, around 86% were seen once. The sample comprised PBMCs. These receptors were taken from a woman in her sixties or seventies in good health and CMV-seropositive.

This clone was counted a few times. Other DNA sequences in this specimen translate into the identical CDR3. This chain joins TRBV7-2 and TRBJ1-3; TRBD1 matches at 9 bases. Germline V lookup: CDR1 SGHTA, CDR2 FQGNSA. With 4 bases clipped from V and 2 bases from J, the junction kept 3 bases outside the gene matches. The CDR3 has 15 amino acids. The CDR3 coding sequence is TGTGCCAGCAGCTCGGACAGGGGAACTGGAAACACCATATATTTT. This gives the protein CASSSDRGTGNTIYF.

The chain uses TRBV7-8 and TRBJ1-5; a weak D match, TRBD1 (6 bases). Trimming took off 4 bases at V and 0 bases at J, with 13 bases between the two ends. This CDR3 region has 16 residues. CDR1 SGHVS and CDR2 FQNEAQ come from the germline V gene. CDR3 nucleotide sequence: TGTGCCAGCAGCTCACAGGGAGGGGGTAGCAATCAGCCCCAGCATTTT. Protein sequence: CASSSQGGGSNQPQHF.

This chain connects TRBV11-3 to TRBJ2-5; tentative D call: TRBD2 (6 bases). Germline V gene data show CDR1 as SGHNT and CDR2 as YENEEA. V was shortened by 0 bases and J by 5 bases, with 13 bases between the two germline ends. The CDR3 sequence is 15 residues long. CDR3 in DNA: TGTGCCAGCAGCTTAGATTGGGACTCACAGGAGACCCAGTACTTC. Protein: CASSLDWDSQETQYF.

J is TRBJ2-3 and V is TRBV27; 8 bases agree with TRBD2. Trimming removed 4 bases from V and 6 bases from J; junction bases left unmatched: 6. Germline V gives CDR1 MNHEY, CDR2 SMNVEV (reference sequence). This CDR3 spans 14 amino acids. Here the CDR3 reads CASSYGLARDTQYF. The CDR3 DNA follows: TGTGCCAGCAGTTACGGACTAGCTCGGGATACGCAGTATTTT.

V is TRBV21-1 and J is TRBJ2-7; the listed D gene, TRBD2, was not tested against the DNA. TRBV21-1 is termed a pseudogene. The CDR3 totals 22 residues. The CDR3 DNA reads TGTGCCAGCAGCAAAGATTCGGGGGAAGGGACTAGCGGGCGTCCGGACGCCTACGAGCAGTACTTC. Amino acid sequence: CASSKDSGEGTSGRPDAYEQYF.

V and J are TRBV6-1 and TRBJ2-3; TRBD2 agrees at 7 bases. Germline V gives CDR1 MNHNS, CDR2 SASEGT. The CDR3 extends over 17 amino acids. V shed 2 bases and J 6 bases; nucleotides not matched to a gene: 14. CDR3 residues: CASSEWNAGETTDTQYF. In nucleotides, the CDR3 is TGTGCCAGCAGTGAATGGAATGCGGGAGAAACCACGGATACGCAGTATTTT.

The chain uses TRBV28 and TRBJ1-5, with 7 positions matching TRBD1. Germline V gives CDR1 MDHEN, CDR2 SYDVKM. This CDR3 has 13 amino acids. V gave up 11 bases and J gave up 3 bases; unmatched junction bases: 7. The CDR3 DNA follows: TGTGCCGCATGGGACAGCCTCAATCAGCCCCAGCATTTT. Its protein is CAAWDSLNQPQHF.

The chain carries TRBV4-3 and TRBJ1-4; D possibly corresponds to TRBD1 (6 bases). The CDR3 loop spans 16 amino acids. CDR1 is LGHNA and CDR2 is YSLEER in the germline V gene. Trimming took off 0 bases at V and 7 bases at J, with 15 bases between the two ends. The CDR3 sequence is CASSQDGRGKFEKLFF. The DNA of the CDR3 is TGCGCCAGCAGCCAAGATGGTAGGGGGAAATTTGAAAAACTGTTTTTT.

The gene calls are TRBV7-8 and TRBJ2-3, with 8 bases matching TRBD2. Looked up from germline, CDR1 is SGHVS and CDR2 is FQNEAQ. The CDR3 runs to 18 residues. V lost 6 bases, J lost 2 bases, and 16 bases stayed unmatched. The chain's CDR3 is CASRPRGGGMGLTDTQYF. CDR3 DNA sequence: TGTGCCAGCAGACCACGCGGCGGGGGGATGGGACTCACAGATACGCAGTATTTT.

This sequence joins TRBV6-6 and TRBJ2-3, with TRBD2 matching over 7 bases. Germline trimming cut 2 bases from V and 4 bases from J; bases unmatched to any gene: 6. Looked up from germline, CDR1 is MNHNY and CDR2 is SVGAGI (reference sequence). The CDR3 extends over 15 amino acids. The CDR3, as DNA: TGTGCCAGCAGTTACGGGGGAGGGTTTTCAGATACGCAGTATTTT. Translated: CASSYGGGFSDTQYF.

V gene TRBV27 combines with J gene TRBJ2-1, with TRBD2 identical over 7 bases. The CDR3 consists of 16 residues. Unmatched junction bases numbered 8, after V lost 6 bases and J lost 0 bases. CDR1 is MNHEY and CDR2 is SMNVEV in the germline V gene (reference sequence). The DNA of the CDR3 is TGTGCCAGCAGCCGTCCTAGCGGAAGCTCCTACAATGAGCAGTTCTTC. Residues: CASSRPSGSSYNEQFF.

The chain has TRBV28 and TRBJ2-7, with 10 bases that match TRBD1. J was trimmed by 2 bases and V by 5 bases; bases with no gene match: 6. Germline loops: CDR1 MDHEN, CDR2 SYDVKM. The CDR3 has 15 residues. The CDR3 here is CASSGTGQGAYEQYF. The CDR3 coding sequence is TGTGCCAGCAGTGGCACCGGACAGGGGGCCTACGAGCAGTACTTC. Full variable domain (missing parts from reference TRBV28 and TRBJ2-7): DVKVTQSSRYLVKRTGEKVFLECVQDMDHENMFWYRQDPGLGLRLIYFSYDVKMKEKGDIPEGYSVSREKKERFSLILESASTNQTSMYLCASSGTGQGAYEQYFGPGTRLTVT.

V gene TRBV7-9 combines with J gene TRBJ2-1, with 7 bases aligning to TRBD2. With 5 bases clipped from V and 9 bases from J, the junction kept 7 bases outside the gene matches. Germline V CDR1 and CDR2: SEHNR, FQNEAQ (reference sequence). The CDR3 has 13 residues. This chain's CDR3 is CASSASGGSEQFF. CDR3 coding DNA: TGTGCCAGCAGCGCCTCCGGGGGGAGTGAGCAGTTCTTC.

This chain joins TRBV5-1 and TRBJ1-1, with D possibly matching TRBD1 (6 bases). CDR3 length equals 16 residues. The V and J ends lost 3 bases and 1 base respectively, with 16 bases between them. Germline CDR1 reads SGHRS; CDR2 reads YFSETQ. The CDR3, as DNA: TGCGCCAGCAGCTACTTGGCCGGACAGCCGAACACTGAAGCTTTCTTT. Translation gives CASSYLAGQPNTEAFF.

V gene TRBV25-1 combines with J gene TRBJ2-4, with D unresolved. The germline CDR1 and CDR2 sequences are MGHDK and SYGVNS. The CDR3 extends over 13 amino acids. The V end was cut by 6 bases, the J end by 4 bases, with 10 bases between. This CDR3 is CASRASTKNIQYF. CDR3 coding DNA: TGTGCCAGCAGGGCCAGTACGAAAAACATTCAGTACTTC.

This sequence joins TRBV2 and TRBJ2-3; the D is unclear. The V end was cut by 6 bases, the J end by 0 bases, with 4 bases between. This CDR3 is 12 amino acids long. Germline CDR1 SNHLY, CDR2 FYNNEI. DNA of the CDR3: TGTGCCAGCAGGGCTAGCACAGATACGCAGTATTTT. Residues: CASRASTDTQYF.

The chain joins TRBV7-2 to TRBJ2-7, with a weak D call TRBD2 (6 bases). The CDR3 contains 14 residues. CDR1 and CDR2 (germline): SGHTA, FQGNSA. The ends were cut back, 5 bases at V and 6 bases at J, with 17 bases in the middle. The CDR3 DNA sequence: TGTGCCAGCAGCCCGAGGGCCTCAGCGGGCGAGCAGTACTTC. Its translation is CASSPRASAGEQYF.

This clone was seen more than once but under ten times. The V gene is TRBV5-8, the J gene TRBJ2-7, with D unresolved. Germline V gene lookup returns CDR1 SGHTS and CDR2 YDEGEE. Trimming cost V 1 base and J 3 bases, with 8 bases left between them. CDR3 length equals 13 residues. This CDR3 is CASSLRHIYEQYF. CDR3 DNA: TGTGCCAGCAGCTTGCGACATATCTACGAGCAGTACTTC.

The chain couples TRBV6-1 to TRBJ2-3; no clear D gene. CDR1 and CDR2 (germline): MNHNS, SASEGT. The germline V and J ends were trimmed by 2 bases and 10 bases, with 13 bases remaining between them. There are 13 residues in the CDR3. Written as DNA, the CDR3 is TGTGCCAGCAGTGAAAGTCGGGTCCTTGCGCAGTATTTT. Its protein product is CASSESRVLAQYF.

This chain uses TRBV25-1 with TRBJ2-5; 9 bases fit TRBD2. The V gene end was trimmed by 3 bases and the J gene end by 1 base; junction bases not matched to a gene: 9. This CDR3 has 17 residues. Germline CDR1 and CDR2: MGHDK and SYGVNS. The CDR3 DNA is TGTGCCAGCAGTGACAACCCTAAGCGGGGGGCCCAAGAGACCCAGTACTTC. It yields the protein CASSDNPKRGAQETQYF.

The genes are TRBV6-1 and TRBJ2-7; 8 bases are shared with TRBD1. This CDR3 has 13 residues. The germline gives CDR1 MNHNS, CDR2 SASEGT. Trimming cost V 8 bases and J 0 bases; bases outside gene matches: 3. The CDR3 DNA reads TGTGCCAGCTCGGGACAGGACTCCTACGAGCAGTACTTC. Translated, it gives CASSGQDSYEQYF.

The V call is TRBV30, the J call TRBJ1-1; D is unclear. The CDR3 runs 11 residues. The germline gives CDR1 GTSNPN, CDR2 SVGIG (reference sequence). CDR3 nucleotide sequence: TGTGGTGGGCAGGCGAACACTGAAGCTTTCTTT. Translated: CGGQANTEAFF.

The chain couples TRBV7-2 to TRBJ2-5, with D possibly matching TRBD2 (6 bases). Germline CDR1 SGHTA, CDR2 FQGNSA. There are 16 residues in the CDR3. V shed 7 bases and J shed 2 bases, with 20 bases lying between them. In nucleotides, the CDR3 is TGTGCCAGCAAAAAGGGGCCTAGCGAAGGGCAAGAGACCCAGTACTTC. Its protein is CASKKGPSEGQETQYF.

This chain joins TRBV4-1 and TRBJ2-2; 7 bases are shared with TRBD2. Germline lookup yields CDR1 MGHRA and CDR2 YSYEKL. V shed 7 bases, J shed 4 bases, and the junction held 18 bases outside the gene matches. The CDR3 covers 18 residues. The CDR3 DNA reads TGCGCCAGCATCCCCAAGCCCACGGCGGGAGTCATCACCGGGGAGCTGTTTTTT. Its translation: CASIPKPTAGVITGELFF.